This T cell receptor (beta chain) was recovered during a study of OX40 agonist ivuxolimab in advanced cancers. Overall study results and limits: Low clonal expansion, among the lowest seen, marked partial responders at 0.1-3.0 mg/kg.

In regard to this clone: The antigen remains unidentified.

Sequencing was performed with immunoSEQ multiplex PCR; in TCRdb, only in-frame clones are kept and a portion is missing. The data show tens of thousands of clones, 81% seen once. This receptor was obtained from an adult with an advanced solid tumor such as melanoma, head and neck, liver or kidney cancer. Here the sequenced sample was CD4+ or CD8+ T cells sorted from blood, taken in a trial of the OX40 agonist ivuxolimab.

The CDR3 bases are TGTGCCAGCAGCTTAGCAGGGGTCTACAATGAGCAGTTCTTC. Its protein is CASSLAGVYNEQFF. The chain combines TRBV7-9 with TRBJ2-1; a weak D match, TRBD1 (5 bases). This CDR3 has 14 residues. CDR1 and CDR2 (germline): SEHNR, FQNEAQ (reference sequence). V was trimmed by 0 bases and J by 3 bases, leaving 6 bases between them. Combining the CDR3 with reference TRBV7-9 and TRBJ2-1 gives the whole variable domain DTGVSQNPRHKITKRGQNVTFRCDPISEHNRLYWYRQTLGQGPEFLTYFQNEAQLEKSRLLSDRFSAERPKGSFSTLEIQRTEQGDSAMYLCASSLAGVYNEQFFGPGTRLTVL.